Reported below is one TCR beta chain. The antigen this receptor binds is unknown. No much larger clone exists at a distance of one base, and base qualities are not known. According to the study, the label for this sample's treatment or condition signals: in vitro stimulation with specific CMV peptide epitopes to enrich CMV-specific T cells. TCRdb lists the instrument as Illumina HiSeq 1500. Through fastp at Q25 and MiXCR, TCRdb rebuilt clones from the public reads, retaining in-frame beta chains. Merged by CDR3 protein, the rows form single entries marked with the most common genes and DNA. The sample records approximately 470,000 distinct CDR3 sequences, roughly 42% of which are singletons. The ten most abundant clones make up around two fifths of the sample. The record originates from a study of T cell repertoires in cytomegalovirus infection (dated by TCRdb to the late 2010s). Looking at the study overall: Recently identified HLA-C-restricted CMV epitopes, whose presentation resists viral immunomodulation, were targeted by peptide stimulations together with well-studied HLA-B-restricted epitopes. Donor HLA type was relevant to the analysis, because carriage of CMV infection together with the matching HLA type was indicated by public TCR beta signatures.

Beyond this particular receptor, the publication reports: The ex vivo response was dominated by HLA-C-restricted CMV-specific TCR beta clonotypes, which also provided the single most frequent clonotype in two of eight donors. Cumulative frequency of public TCR beta family members discriminated carriers of CMV infection plus the relevant HLA type in this cohort and an independent 352-donor cohort.

This clonotype originated in a human donor in good health (CMV status not recorded). Some clones in this sample may be carry-over from other donors' samples. Sequenced here: cultured PBMCs, sampled from culture after CMV antigen stimulation.

The CDR3 region reads CASSPAWGEQYF. The DNA sequence follows: TGTGCCAGCAGCCCTGCGTGGGGCGAGCAGTACTTC. The sequence is built from TRBV7-9 and TRBJ2-7; no D segment can be confidently identified. The cysteine opens and the phenylalanine closes a CDR3 of 12 amino acids. CDR3 DNA is the only sequence kept; it has 36 bases, read in frame from the first base. V and J lose 5 bases and 6 bases, and a span of 11 bases separates them. In the germline V gene (reference sequence), CDR1 corresponds to SEHNR and CDR2 to FQNEAQ.